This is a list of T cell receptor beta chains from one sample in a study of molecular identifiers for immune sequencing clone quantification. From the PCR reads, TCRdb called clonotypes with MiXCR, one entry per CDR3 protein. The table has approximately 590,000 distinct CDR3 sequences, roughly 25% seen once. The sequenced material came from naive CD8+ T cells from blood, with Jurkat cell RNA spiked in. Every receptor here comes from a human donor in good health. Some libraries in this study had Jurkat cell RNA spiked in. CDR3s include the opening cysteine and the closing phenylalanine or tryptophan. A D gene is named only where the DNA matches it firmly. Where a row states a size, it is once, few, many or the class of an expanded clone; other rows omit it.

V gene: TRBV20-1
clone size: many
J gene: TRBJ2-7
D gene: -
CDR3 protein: CSAREEVFSYEQYF
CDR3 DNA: TGCAGTGCTAGAGAGGAAGTGTTCTCCTACGAGCAGTACTTC

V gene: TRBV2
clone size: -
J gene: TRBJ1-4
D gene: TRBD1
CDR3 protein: CASSEVGTATNEKLFF
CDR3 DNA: TGTGCCAGCAGTGAAGTGGGGACAGCAACTAATGAAAAACTGTTTTTT

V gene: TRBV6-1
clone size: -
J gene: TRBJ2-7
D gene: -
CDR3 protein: CASSPGHPSYEQYF
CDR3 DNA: TGTGCCAGCAGTCCGGGACACCCCTCCTACGAGCAGTACTTC

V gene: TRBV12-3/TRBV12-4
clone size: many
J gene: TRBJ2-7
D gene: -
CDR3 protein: CASSLAGRSAYEQYF
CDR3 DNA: TGTGCCAGCAGTTTGGCCGGCAGGAGTGCCTACGAGCAGTACTTC

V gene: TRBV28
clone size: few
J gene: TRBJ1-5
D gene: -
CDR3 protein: CASSNPRTVTKGYQPQHF
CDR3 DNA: TGTGCCAGCAGTAACCCCCGGACAGTCACAAAGGGGTATCAGCCCCAGCATTTT

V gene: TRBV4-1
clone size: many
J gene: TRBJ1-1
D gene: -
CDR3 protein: CASSQVGTNTEAFF
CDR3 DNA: TGCGCCAGCAGCCAAGTCGGGACGAACACTGAAGCTTTCTTT

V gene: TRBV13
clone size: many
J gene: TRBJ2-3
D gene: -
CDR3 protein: CASRLLGDTQYF
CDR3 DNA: TGTGCCAGCCGGCTACTCGGAGATACGCAGTATTTT

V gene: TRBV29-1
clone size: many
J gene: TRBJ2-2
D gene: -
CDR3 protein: CSVEAGSGGTGELFF
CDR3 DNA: TGCAGCGTTGAAGCGGGATCTGGGGGAACCGGGGAGCTGTTTTTT

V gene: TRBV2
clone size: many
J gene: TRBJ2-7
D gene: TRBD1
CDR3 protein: CASRRDKGQLPYEQYF
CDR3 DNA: TGTGCCAGCAGGCGAGACAAGGGACAGCTCCCCTACGAGCAGTACTTC

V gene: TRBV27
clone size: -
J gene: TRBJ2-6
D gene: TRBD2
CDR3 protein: CASRRGGANVLTF
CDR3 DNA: TGTGCCAGCAGGCGGGGGGGGGCCAACGTCCTGACTTTC

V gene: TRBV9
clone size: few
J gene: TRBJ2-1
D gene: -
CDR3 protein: CASSVSSLGSGEQFF
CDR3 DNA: TGTGCCAGCAGCGTATCTTCCCTGGGATCGGGTGAGCAGTTCTTC

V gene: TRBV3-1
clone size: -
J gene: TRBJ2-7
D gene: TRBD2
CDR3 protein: CASSQNAGLADEQYF
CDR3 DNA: TGTGCCAGCAGCCAAAACGCAGGACTAGCGGACGAGCAGTACTTC

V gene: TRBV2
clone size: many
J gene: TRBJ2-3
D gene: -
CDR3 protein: CAIKGVTDTQYF
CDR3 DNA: TGTGCCATCAAGGGGGTTACGGATACGCAGTATTTT

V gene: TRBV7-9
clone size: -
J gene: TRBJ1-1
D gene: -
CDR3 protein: CASSLDSRISPEAFF
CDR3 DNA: TGTGCCAGCAGCTTAGATTCCCGGATTTCCCCTGAAGCTTTCTTT

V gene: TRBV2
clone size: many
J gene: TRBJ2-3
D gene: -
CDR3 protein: CASSGLITSARPNTDTQYF
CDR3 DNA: TGTGCCAGCAGTGGGCTAATTACCTCGGCTCGCCCAAACACAGATACGCAGTATTTT

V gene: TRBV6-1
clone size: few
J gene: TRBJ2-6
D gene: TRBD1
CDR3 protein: CASGPGTGVGANVLTF
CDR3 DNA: TGTGCCAGCGGTCCCGGGACAGGGGTCGGGGCCAACGTCCTGACTTTC

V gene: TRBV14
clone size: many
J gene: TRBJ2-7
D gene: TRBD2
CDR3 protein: CASSHVAGRSGVYYEQYF
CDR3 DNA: TGTGCCAGCAGCCATGTCGCCGGGCGGAGCGGGGTATACTACGAGCAGTACTTC

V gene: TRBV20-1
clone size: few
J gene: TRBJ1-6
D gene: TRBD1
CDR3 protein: CSARDRGQGGSPLHF
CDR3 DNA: TGCAGTGCTAGAGATCGGGGACAGGGCGGGTCACCCCTCCACTTT

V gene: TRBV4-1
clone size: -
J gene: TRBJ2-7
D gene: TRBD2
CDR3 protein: CASSQGTSGYLYEQYF
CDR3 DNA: TGCGCCAGCAGCCAAGGGACTAGCGGGTACCTCTACGAGCAGTACTTC

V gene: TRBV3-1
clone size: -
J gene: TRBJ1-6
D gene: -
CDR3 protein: CASSQDAGTFNSPLHF
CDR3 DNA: TGTGCCAGCAGCCAAGACGCAGGCACTTTTAACTCACCCCTCCACTTT

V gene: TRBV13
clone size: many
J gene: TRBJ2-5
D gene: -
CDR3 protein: CASSLQGYVLQETQYF
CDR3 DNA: TGTGCCAGCAGCTTACAGGGTTATGTTCTCCAAGAGACCCAGTACTTC

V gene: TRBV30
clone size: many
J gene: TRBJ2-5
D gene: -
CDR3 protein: CAWTLGRQETQYF
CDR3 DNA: TGTGCCTGGACCTTGGGGCGGCAAGAGACCCAGTACTTC

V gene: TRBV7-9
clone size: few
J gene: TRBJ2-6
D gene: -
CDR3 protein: CASSLGLAFSGANVLTF
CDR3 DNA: TGTGCCAGCAGCTTAGGTCTCGCCTTCTCTGGGGCCAACGTCCTGACTTTC

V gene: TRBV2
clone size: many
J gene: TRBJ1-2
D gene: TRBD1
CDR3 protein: CASSEPWTGANYGYTF
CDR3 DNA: TGTGCCAGCAGTGAACCCTGGACAGGGGCTAACTATGGCTACACCTTC

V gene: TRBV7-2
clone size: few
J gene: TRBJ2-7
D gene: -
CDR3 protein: CASSSAGQLYEQYF
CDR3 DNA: TGTGCCAGCAGCTCAGCGGGACAACTCTACGAGCAGTACTTC

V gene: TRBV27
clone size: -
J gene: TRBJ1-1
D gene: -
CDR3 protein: CASSLLQGSPEAYF
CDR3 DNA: TGTGCCAGCAGTTTATTGCAGGGGAGCCCTGAAGCTTACTTT

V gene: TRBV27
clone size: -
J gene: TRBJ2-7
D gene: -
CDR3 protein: CASSPNWPRFTYEQYF
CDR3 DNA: TGTGCCAGCAGTCCCAACTGGCCACGCTTCACCTACGAGCAGTACTTC

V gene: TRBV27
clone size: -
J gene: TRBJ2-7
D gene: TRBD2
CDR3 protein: CASSLGAGAGEQYF
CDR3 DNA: TGTGCCAGCAGTTTAGGAGCGGGAGCTGGGGAGCAGTACTTC

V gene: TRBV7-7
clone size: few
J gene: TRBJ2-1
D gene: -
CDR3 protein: CASSLPGVQNEQFF
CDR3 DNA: TGTGCTAGCAGTTTGCCTGGTGTTCAAAATGAGCAGTTCTTC

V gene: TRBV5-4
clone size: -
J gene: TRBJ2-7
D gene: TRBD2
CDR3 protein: CASSPGLAGPYEPSF
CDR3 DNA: TGTGCCAGCAGCCCGGGGCTAGCGGGGCCCTACGAGCCGTCCTTC

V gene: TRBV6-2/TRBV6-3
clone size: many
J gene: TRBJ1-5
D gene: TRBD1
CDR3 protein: CASRYDRGRMGQPQHF
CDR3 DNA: TGTGCCAGCAGGTACGACAGGGGGCGAATGGGTCAGCCCCAGCATTTT

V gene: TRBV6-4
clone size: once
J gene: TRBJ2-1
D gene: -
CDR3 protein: CTSKQDFSYNEQFF
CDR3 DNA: TGTACCAGCAAACAAGACTTCTCCTACAATGAGCAGTTCTTC

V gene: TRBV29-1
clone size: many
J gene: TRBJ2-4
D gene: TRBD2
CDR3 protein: CSVEAASGAIGAKNIQYF
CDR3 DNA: TGCAGCGTTGAAGCGGCTAGCGGGGCTATTGGAGCCAAAAACATTCAGTACTTC

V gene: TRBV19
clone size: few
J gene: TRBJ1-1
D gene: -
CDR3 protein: CASNAGLVGAEAFF
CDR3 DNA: TGTGCCAGTAATGCCGGTCTGGTCGGGGCTGAAGCTTTCTTT

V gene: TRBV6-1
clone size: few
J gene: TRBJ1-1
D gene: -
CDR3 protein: CASSESTGLNTEAFF
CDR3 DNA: TGTGCCAGCAGTGAATCGACAGGCTTGAACACTGAAGCTTTCTTT

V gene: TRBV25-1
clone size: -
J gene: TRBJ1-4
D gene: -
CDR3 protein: CASSGQAQGGVEKLFF
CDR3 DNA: TGTGCCAGCAGTGGACAAGCACAGGGAGGGGTCGAAAAACTGTTTTTT

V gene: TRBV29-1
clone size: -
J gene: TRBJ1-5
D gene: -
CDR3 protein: CSVVLLNSNKPQHF
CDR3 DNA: TGCAGCGTCGTCTTGCTTAATAGCAATAAGCCCCAACATTTT

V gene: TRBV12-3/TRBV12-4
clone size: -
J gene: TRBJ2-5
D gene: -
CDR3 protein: CASRGGAVQETQYF
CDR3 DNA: TGTGCCAGCAGAGGGGGGGCCGTCCAAGAGACCCAGTACTTC

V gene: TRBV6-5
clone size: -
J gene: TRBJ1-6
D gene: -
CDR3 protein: CASSSLTGNEFGSPLHF
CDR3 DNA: TGTGCCAGCAGTTCGTTAACAGGGAATGAGTTTGGTTCACCCCTCCACTTT

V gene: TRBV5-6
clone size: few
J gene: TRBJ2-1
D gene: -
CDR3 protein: CASSFQQGEAYNEQFF
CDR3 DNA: TGTGCCAGCAGCTTTCAACAGGGAGAGGCCTACAATGAGCAGTTCTTC

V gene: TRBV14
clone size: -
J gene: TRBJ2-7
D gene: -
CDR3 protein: CASSQESQDPYEQYF
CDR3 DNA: TGTGCCAGCAGCCAAGAGAGCCAGGACCCCTACGAGCAGTACTTC

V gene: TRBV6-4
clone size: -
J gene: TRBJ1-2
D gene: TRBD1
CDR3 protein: CASTNSPGTGVYDYTF
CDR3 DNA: TGTGCCAGCACCAATAGCCCGGGGACAGGGGTCTATGACTACACCTTC

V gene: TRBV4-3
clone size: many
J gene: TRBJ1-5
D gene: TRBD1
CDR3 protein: CASSQGQGDNQPQHF
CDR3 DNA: TGCGCCAGCAGCCAAGGACAGGGAGACAATCAGCCCCAGCATTTT

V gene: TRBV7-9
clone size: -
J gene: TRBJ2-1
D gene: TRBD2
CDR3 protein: CASSWGPAGVGEQFF
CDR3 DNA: TGTGCCAGCAGCTGGGGACCAGCGGGAGTTGGTGAGCAGTTCTTC

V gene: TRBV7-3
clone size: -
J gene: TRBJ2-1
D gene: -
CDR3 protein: CASSLTSAYNEQFF
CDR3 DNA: TGTGCCAGCAGCTTAACTAGCGCCTACAATGAGCAGTTCTTC